A single sample is the source of the 19 T cell receptor beta chains below, sequenced in a study of T cell responses to AZD1222 COVID-19 vaccine. Measured with immunoSEQ multiplex PCR; TCRdb has only the in-frame clones, and not every one. Of about 120,000 clones listed, approximately 90% are singletons. This material consisted of peripheral blood, taken on day 0 of AZD1222 vaccination. The receptors here all came from an adult in good health.

The rearrangement links TRBV6-1 to TRBJ1-3, with D uncertain. With 3 bases removed from V and 0 bases from J, the gap between germline ends came to 6 bases. Germline CDR1 MNHNS, CDR2 SASEGT. The CDR3 runs 14 residues. The CDR3 sequence: CASSDLGSGNTIYF. CDR3 nucleotides: TGTGCCAGCAGTGACCTAGGCTCTGGAAACACCATATATTTT.

V usage is TRBV18 and J usage is TRBJ1-2, with TRBD1 as a possible D gene (6 bases). The length of the CDR3 is 13 residues. The germline gives CDR1 KGHSH, CDR2 LQKENI. The V end lost 3 bases, the J end lost 6 bases, and 11 bases lay between the germline ends. In DNA, the CDR3 is TGTGCCAGCTCACCTAGACAGGTGGATGGCTACACCTTC. This sequence encodes CASSPRQVDGYTF. The whole variable domain, filled in from reference TRBV18 and TRBJ1-2, reads NAGVMQNPRHLVRRRGQEARLRCSPMKGHSHVYWYRQLPEEGLKFMVYLQKENIIDESGMPKERFSAEFPKEGPSILRIQQVVRGDSAAYFCASSPRQVDGYTFGSGTRLTVV.

This clone was seen only once. This CDR3 is CASSLVAGNNSPLHF. CDR3 sequence (DNA): TGCGCCAGCAGCTTGGTCGCGGGAAATAATTCACCCCTCCACTTT. The chain carries TRBV5-1 and TRBJ1-6; D is undetermined. Trimming took off 0 bases at V and 5 bases at J, with 9 bases between the two ends. The CDR3 spans 15 residues. Germline V gene sequence: CDR1 SGHRS, CDR2 YFSETQ.

The chain combines TRBV27 with TRBJ1-6, with 8 bases lining up with TRBD1. Germline V lookup: CDR1 MNHEY, CDR2 SMNVEV (reference sequence). The CDR3 has 13 amino acids. With V trimmed by 8 bases and J by 6 bases, 3 bases remained unmatched. The CDR3 is CASSGQVNSPLHF. The DNA for the CDR3 is TGTGCCAGCTCGGGACAGGTTAATTCACCCCTCCACTTT.

The chain is built from TRBV10-2 and TRBJ2-7; D is ambiguous. Germline CDR1 WSHSY, CDR2 SAAADI. The CDR3 extends over 12 amino acids. V shed 1 base and J shed 5 bases, with 6 bases lying between them. CDR3 protein: CASSELLNEQYF. Written as DNA, the CDR3 is TGCGCCAGCAGTGAGTTACTCAACGAGCAGTACTTC.

This rearrangement joins TRBV5-1 to TRBJ1-2; no definite D call. The V gene lost 0 bases and the J gene lost 4 bases, with 10 bases spanning the gap. CDR3 length equals 14 residues. The germline CDR1 and CDR2 sequences are SGHRS and YFSETQ. The CDR3 protein is CASSLAGQLYGYTF. CDR3 sequence (DNA): TGCGCCAGCAGCTTGGCTGGGCAACTCTATGGCTACACCTTC.

The chain combines TRBV4-3 with TRBJ2-2; D is unclear. The CDR3 runs 14 residues. Germline CDR1 and CDR2: LGHNA and YSLEER. V lost 2 bases, J lost 1 base, and 5 bases lay in between. CDR3 nucleotide sequence: TGCGCCAGCAGCCAATTCCGGAACACCGGGGAGCTGTTTTTT. Translated, it gives CASSQFRNTGELFF.

This clone was seen once. This sequence joins TRBV5-6 and TRBJ2-5; the match to TRBD1 covers 8 bases. This CDR3 is built from 16 residues. V lost 0 bases and J lost 3; bases outside the gene matches: 7. The germline gives CDR1 SGHDT, CDR2 YYEEEE. CDR3 region: CASSLGDRGREETQYF. CDR3 sequence (DNA): TGTGCCAGCAGCTTGGGTGACAGGGGAAGAGAAGAGACCCAGTACTTC.

V usage is TRBV18 and J usage is TRBJ1-5; 7 positions agree with TRBD1. The CDR3 is 15 amino acids. Germline trimming cut 2 bases from V and 7 bases from J; bases unmatched to any gene: 8. Germline CDR1 is KGHSH and CDR2 is LQKENI. As DNA, the CDR3 is TGTGCCAGCTCACCATCCACAGGGGTCGGGCAGCCCCAGCATTTT. Translation: CASSPSTGVGQPQHF.

This clone has a single count. The chain links TRBV28 to TRBJ1-6; the D gene is possibly TRBD1 (6 bases). Trimming cost V 2 bases and J 7 bases, with 12 bases left between them. The CDR3 extends over 15 amino acids. Germline V gene data show CDR1 as MDHEN and CDR2 as SYDVKM. For the CDR3, the DNA is TGTGCCAGCAGTTTACGGGGGGCCGGGAATTCACCCCTCCACTTT. Translated: CASSLRGAGNSPLHF.

This rearrangement joins TRBV7-2 to TRBJ2-7; TRBD2 is a possible D gene (5 bases). The V end was cut by 1 base, the J end by 6 bases, with 19 bases between. The CDR3 consists of 16 residues. The germline CDR1 and CDR2 sequences are SGHTA and FQGNSA. The chain's CDR3 is CASSLVSFLSDFEQYF. CDR3 nucleotides: TGTGCCAGCAGCTTAGTTAGTTTCTTATCGGACTTCGAGCAGTACTTC.

This chain uses TRBV24-1 with TRBJ1-1; D unresolved. Germline V gives CDR1 KGHDR, CDR2 SFDVKD. Trimming shortened V by 3 bases and J by 4 bases, and 20 bases separated the two germline ends. CDR3 length equals 17 residues. The CDR3 sequence: CATSDRQVYVSGTEAFF. For the CDR3, the DNA is TGTGCCACCAGTGATCGTCAGGTTTATGTGTCTGGCACTGAAGCTTTCTTT.

CDR3 bases: TGTGCCAGCAGTGGAGGTAGCACAGATACGCAGTATTTT. It encodes CASSGGSTDTQYF. The rearrangement joins TRBV2 to TRBJ2-3; no clear D. The CDR3 is made up of 13 amino acids. The germline V gene encodes CDR1 SNHLY and CDR2 FYNNEI. V lost 4 bases and J lost 0, with 5 bases in between.

This clone was counted a few times. The J gene is TRBJ1-5, the V gene TRBV7-2; tentative D call: TRBD1 (6 bases). Germline V gene data show CDR1 as SGHTA and CDR2 as FQGNSA. Trimming cost V 4 bases and J 4 bases, with 17 bases left between them. The CDR3 runs 16 residues. CDR3: CASSSPVFTGNQPQHF. CDR3 DNA: TGTGCCAGCAGCTCCCCGGTTTTCACAGGGAATCAGCCCCAGCATTTT.

This clone has just a few counts. This sequence joins TRBV6-5 and TRBJ1-2; D not resolved. Germline V gives CDR1 MNHEY, CDR2 SVGAGI. Trimming stripped 8 bases from V and 4 bases from J, with 11 bases between. There are 12 residues in the CDR3. The CDR3 nucleotides read TGTGCCAGCCAAACCACATCCTATGGCTACACCTTC. Protein product: CASQTTSYGYTF.

J is TRBJ1-6 and V is TRBV9; no clear D gene. The CDR3 length is 13 residues. V gave up 0 bases and J gave up 4 bases, with 2 bases separating them. Germline V gene data show CDR1 as SGDLS and CDR2 as YYNGEE. CDR3 DNA sequence: TGTGCCAGCAGCGTAGGGTATAATTCACCCCTCCACTTT. It yields the protein CASSVGYNSPLHF.

This rearrangement joins TRBV9 to TRBJ1-1; D unresolved. The V end lost 2 bases, the J end lost 3 bases, and 14 bases lay between the germline ends. The CDR3 covers 15 residues. Germline values: CDR1 SGDLS, CDR2 YYNGEE. The CDR3: CASSVGVGRDTEAFF. The CDR3 nucleotides read TGTGCCAGCAGCGTGGGTGTAGGACGGGACACTGAAGCTTTCTTT.

The V gene is TRBV28, the J gene TRBJ1-2; maybe TRBD1 (5 bases). Per germline, CDR1 MDHEN and CDR2 SYDVKM. This CDR3 is 14 amino acids long. V lost 4 bases and J lost 7, with 16 bases in between. As DNA, the CDR3 is TGTGCCAGCAGTTCGCCCGGCCCCGGGGGTGGCTACACCTTC. It encodes CASSSPGPGGGYTF.

The table lists this clone with many counts. The chain combines TRBV11-2 with TRBJ1-4; 7 bases line up with TRBD1. The CDR3 is made up of 13 amino acids. V lost 1 base and J lost 7; bases outside the gene matches: 0. Germline V gene lookup returns CDR1 SGHAT and CDR2 FQNNGV. The CDR3 region is CASSLGQGEKLFF. The CDR3 DNA reads as TGTGCCAGCAGCTTAGGACAGGGTGAAAAACTGTTTTTT. Together with reference TRBV11-2 and TRBJ1-4, the CDR3 gives the full variable domain: EAGVAQSPRYKIIEKRQSVAFWCNPISGHATLYWYQQILGQGPKLLIQFQNNGVVDDSQLPKDRFSAERLKGVDSTLKIQPAKLEDSAVYLCASSLGQGEKLFFGSGTQLSVL.